These 9 T cell receptor beta chains share one sample of origin, sequenced in a study of cytomegalovirus exposure and HLA in healthy donors. Clones were sequenced by immunoSEQ multiplex PCR, and TCRdb holds only the in-frame ones, with some missing. The data contain roughly 190,000 clones, 86% of them seen just once; the ten biggest clones take up 1.4% to 1.5%. Sample: PBMCs. The receptors stem from a woman aged 18-30 years in good health and CMV-seronegative.

V is TRBV7-7 and J is TRBJ2-1; 8 bases match TRBD1. Germline lookup yields CDR1 SSHAT and CDR2 FNYEAQ (reference sequence). Trimming removed 3 bases from V and 8 bases from J; junction bases left unmatched: 6. The CDR3 consists of 14 residues. The CDR3 DNA follows: TGTGCCAGCAGCTTGGACAGGGCATCCGATGAGCAGTTCTTC. Protein sequence: CASSLDRASDEQFF. Supplemented by reference TRBV7-7 and TRBJ2-1, the full variable domain reads GAGVSQSPRYKVTKRGQDVTLRCDPISSHATLYWYQQALGQGPEFLTYFNYEAQPDKSGLPSDRFSAERPEGSISTLTIQRTEQRDSAMYRCASSLDRASDEQFFGPGTRLTVL.

The V call is TRBV7-2, the J call TRBJ2-7; TRBD2 matches 13 bases. Germline CDR1 and CDR2: SGHTA and FQGNSA. The CDR3 runs to 14 residues. V lost 4 bases to trimming and J lost 5 bases; unmatched junction nucleotides: 2. Here the CDR3 DNA reads TGTGCCAGCAGCTCAGGACTAGCGGGAGACGAGCAGTACTTC. The encoded protein is CASSSGLAGDEQYF.

The rearrangement joins TRBV30 to TRBJ2-1, with 11 bases matching TRBD2. The length of the CDR3 is 17 residues. The germline CDR1 and CDR2 sequences are GTSNPN and SVGIG (reference sequence). The V and J ends lost 2 bases and 8 bases, in that order; junction bases with no gene match: 14. The CDR3 DNA reads TGTGCCTGGAGTAGAACCGTAGCGGGGGGGCCGAGGGATGAGCAGTTCTTC. Its protein product is CAWSRTVAGGPRDEQFF.

The chain is built from TRBV19 and TRBJ2-2; D might be TRBD2 (5 bases). In germline, CDR1 is LNHDA, CDR2 SQIVND (reference sequence). Trimming shortened V by 3 bases and J by 2 bases, and 10 bases separated the two germline ends. This CDR3 contains 15 residues. The CDR3 DNA follows: TGTGCCAGTAGTATCCCGGGATACAACACCGGGGAGCTGTTTTTT. Its translation: CASSIPGYNTGELFF.

The rearrangement uses TRBV5-4 and TRBJ2-7, with 10 bases matching TRBD1. Germline CDR1 is SGHNT and CDR2 is YYREEE (reference sequence). The CDR3 covers 15 residues. The V and J ends lost 4 bases and 1 base, in that order; junction bases with no gene match: 5. CDR3 nucleotides: TGTGCCAGCAGCCCGGGGACAGGGGCTTCCTACGAGCAGTACTTC. Protein sequence: CASSPGTGASYEQYF.

The rearrangement uses TRBV9 and TRBJ2-1; weak D call: TRBD2 (6 bases). The CDR3 extends over 14 amino acids. Germline loops: CDR1 SGDLS, CDR2 YYNGEE. Trimming removed 3 bases at V and 7 bases at J, with 14 bases between. The DNA for the CDR3 is TGTGCCAGCAGCGCCGGGGACTTCGAGAATGAGCAGTTCTTC. Amino acid sequence: CASSAGDFENEQFF.

This clone has ten or more counts. The chain combines TRBV9 with TRBJ1-5, with 9 positions matching TRBD1. The V and J ends lost 4 bases and 5 bases, in that order; junction bases with no gene match: 7. CDR1 is SGDLS and CDR2 is YYNGEE in the germline V gene. This CDR3 contains 15 residues. The CDR3 region has the DNA TGTGCCAGCAGCCAAGGACAGGGGAGGCATCAGCCCCAGCATTTT. It codes for CASSQGQGRHQPQHF.

This clone was seen once. The chain carries TRBV4-1 and TRBJ1-1; D might be TRBD1 (5 bases). Trimming cost V 3 bases and J 5 bases, with 7 bases left between them. Looked up from germline, CDR1 is MGHRA and CDR2 is YSYEKL. The CDR3 has 12 residues. The chain's CDR3 is CASSHTGTEAFF. The CDR3 DNA is TGCGCCAGCAGCCATACAGGAACTGAAGCTTTCTTT.

The V and J genes are TRBV14 and TRBJ1-2; 7 bases map to TRBD1. Germline assignment: CDR1 SGHDN and CDR2 FVKESK. The CDR3 loop spans 17 amino acids. Trimming at V came to 4 bases and at J to 6 bases, leaving 17 bases not matched to a gene. CDR3 DNA: TGTGCCAGCAGCCGCACGGACCAGGCAGGGGGTTTGAATGGCTACACCTTC. This sequence encodes CASSRTDQAGGLNGYTF.